Shown below are 23 T cell receptor beta chains from a single sample sequenced in a study of T cells after posttransplantation cyclophosphamide. TCRdb's copy holds only in-frame clones and misses some; the assay was immunoSEQ multiplex PCR. The data show 17,000 or so clones, about three quarters seen once. Cyclophosphamide on days +3 and +4 followed busulfan-fludarabine conditioning and a marrow graft. Sample: CD8+ T cells sorted from PBMCs, taken roughly 1,900 days after a stem cell transplant with posttransplant cyclophosphamide. All receptors come from a female patient in her forties who received an allogeneic stem cell transplant from a related donor, was CMV-positive, and had no GVHD. The graft donor may have given rise to some T cells.

V gene TRBV9 combines with J gene TRBJ2-2; D is undetermined. Germline V gene sequence: CDR1 SGDLS, CDR2 YYNGEE. This CDR3 contains 12 residues. V was shortened by 3 bases and J by 7 bases, with 7 bases between the two germline ends. The chain's CDR3 is CASSASGGELFF. For the CDR3, the DNA is TGTGCCAGCAGCGCCAGTGGCGGGGAGCTGTTTTTT.

The genes are TRBV25-1 and TRBJ1-1; D not resolved. This CDR3 contains 14 residues. The germline V and J ends were trimmed by 3 bases and 4 bases, with 12 bases remaining between them. Germline V gives CDR1 MGHDK, CDR2 SYGVNS. CDR3 bases: TGTGCCAGCAGTGAGCAGGCGAGTGGCACTGAAGCTTTCTTT. Its protein product is CASSEQASGTEAFF.

This chain uses TRBV4-1 with TRBJ1-2; no clear D gene. Germline-derived CDR1 and CDR2 are MGHRA and YSYEKL. This CDR3 region has 13 residues. Trimming removed 1 base from V and 0 bases from J, with 3 bases in between. The DNA for the CDR3 is TGCGCCAGCAGCCAAGTAGCTAACTATGGCTACACCTTC. Translating gives CASSQVANYGYTF.

This sequence joins TRBV2 and TRBJ2-4; 7 bases align to TRBD1. The trim removed 8 bases at V and 0 bases at J, leaving 7 bases unmatched. This CDR3 contains 15 residues. CDR1 SNHLY and CDR2 FYNNEI come from the germline V gene. CDR3 sequence: CASRVTGVAKNIQYF. Here the CDR3 DNA reads TGTGCCAGCCGAGTTACAGGGGTAGCCAAAAACATTCAGTACTTC.

The chain joins TRBV27 to TRBJ2-7; tentative D call: TRBD2 (6 bases). The CDR3 loop spans 15 amino acids. Germline V gene sequence: CDR1 MNHEY, CDR2 SMNVEV (reference sequence). V was shortened by 7 bases and J by 0 bases, with 16 bases between the two germline ends. The DNA of the CDR3 is TGTGCCAGCACTCAACGGGGGATTAGCTCCTACGAGCAGTACTTC. Amino acid sequence: CASTQRGISSYEQYF.

As DNA, the CDR3 is TGTGCCAGCAGTGATCGTATCAGGGGGCGTTCTTACGAGCAGTACTTC. It specifies CASSDRIRGRSYEQYF. This chain connects TRBV6-4 to TRBJ2-7; 8 bases align to TRBD1. CDR3 length: 16 residues. CDR1 is MRHNA, CDR2 SNTAGT, per germline. The ends lost 3 bases at V and 4 bases at J; junction bases unmatched: 11.

J is TRBJ2-7 and V is TRBV6-5, with 7 bases lining up with TRBD2. CDR3 length equals 15 residues. The germline CDR1 and CDR2 sequences are MNHEY and SVGAGI. V gave up 5 bases and J gave up 4 bases; unmatched junction bases: 11. Written as DNA, the CDR3 is TGTGCCAGCAGTCTCATAGCGGGTGGCACGTACGAGCAGTACTTC. This translates into CASSLIAGGTYEQYF.

The genes are TRBV19 and TRBJ2-7, with 7 nucleotides matching TRBD2. Per the germline V gene, CDR1 is LNHDA and CDR2 is SQIVND (reference sequence). Unmatched junction bases numbered 3, after V lost 0 bases and J lost 1 base. This CDR3 is built from 15 residues. The CDR3 sequence: CASSIDGEGSYEQYF. CDR3 bases: TGTGCCAGTAGTATAGATGGGGAGGGTTCCTACGAGCAGTACTTC.

The chain couples TRBV4-1 to TRBJ1-4; perhaps TRBD1 as D (5 bases). Trimming cost V 1 base and J 9 bases, with 18 bases left between them. Germline V gene lookup returns CDR1 MGHRA and CDR2 YSYEKL. The CDR3 has 16 amino acids. The DNA of the CDR3 is TGCGCCAGCAGCCAAGTGGCGACAGCGGGCGCCCAAAAACTGTTTTTT. Translation gives CASSQVATAGAQKLFF.

The rearrangement links TRBV7-9 to TRBJ2-7; D is undetermined. Germline V gives CDR1 SEHNR, CDR2 FQNEAQ (reference sequence). Trimming removed 1 base at V and 6 bases at J, with 7 bases between. The CDR3 has 12 amino acids. The CDR3 DNA sequence: TGTGCCAGCAGCTTAGGGCCCCCCGAGCAGTACTTC. It encodes CASSLGPPEQYF.

V usage is TRBV19 and J usage is TRBJ2-3, with a weak D call TRBD2 (5 bases). Trimming removed 6 bases from V and 2 bases from J, with 18 bases in between. This CDR3 spans 16 amino acids. CDR1 is LNHDA and CDR2 is SQIVND in the germline V gene (reference sequence). The CDR3, as DNA: TGTGCCAGTAGGGCAACCGGGATCGCGCTCACAGATACGCAGTATTTT. This gives the protein CASRATGIALTDTQYF.

V and J are TRBV7-9 and TRBJ1-1, with 7 bases matching TRBD1. Germline assignment: CDR1 SEHNR and CDR2 FQNEAQ (reference sequence). The trim removed 5 bases at V and 1 base at J, leaving 4 bases unmatched. The CDR3 is made up of 14 amino acids. CDR3 DNA sequence: TGTGCCAGCAGCCACCGACAGGGGAACACTGAAGCTTTCTTT. This translates into CASSHRQGNTEAFF.

V is TRBV25-1 and J is TRBJ2-3, with 10 bases identical to TRBD2. This CDR3 is 11 amino acids long. The V gene's germline CDR1 is MGHDK and CDR2 SYGVNS. V lost 6 bases, J lost 13 bases, and 4 bases stayed unmatched. CDR3 sequence reads: CASRSGTSEYF. DNA of the CDR3: TGTGCCAGCAGGTCCGGGACTAGCGAGTATTTT.

The chain combines TRBV29-1 with TRBJ2-7; D perhaps matches TRBD1 (6 bases). Trimming removed 4 bases at V and 3 bases at J, with 13 bases between. The V gene's germline CDR1 is SQVTM and CDR2 ANQGSEA. This CDR3 has 13 residues. DNA for the CDR3: TGCAGCGTTGGGACAGAAGACCTCTACGAGCAGTACTTC. Its protein product is CSVGTEDLYEQYF.

This chain connects TRBV30 to TRBJ1-4; D is unclear. CDR1 is GTSNPN, CDR2 SVGIG, per germline (reference sequence). The V end was cut by 4 bases, the J end by 1 base, with 10 bases between. The CDR3 is 14 amino acids. This chain's CDR3 is CAWIREETNEKLFF. Here the CDR3 DNA reads TGTGCCTGGATTCGGGAGGAAACTAATGAAAAACTGTTTTTT.

The CDR3 DNA sequence: TGTGCCAGCAGTCGGACAGGGAGTGCCTTAGCCTACAATGAGCAGTTCTTC. Protein: CASSRTGSALAYNEQFF. The genes are TRBV2 and TRBJ2-1; 8 positions agree with TRBD1. The CDR3 contains 17 residues. V was pared by 5 bases and J by 2 bases, with 11 bases of the junction left unmatched. CDR1 is SNHLY, CDR2 FYNNEI, per germline.

The V call is TRBV7-6, the J call TRBJ2-7; D may be TRBD1 (6 bases). Between the trimmed V and J ends, which lost 5 bases and 5 bases, there was a span of 16 bases. The CDR3 has 14 residues. Germline V gene lookup returns CDR1 SGHVS and CDR2 FNYEAQ. DNA of the CDR3: TGTGCCAGCAGCCACACAGGGCCCCAGGACGAGCAGTACTTC. Amino acid sequence: CASSHTGPQDEQYF.

The CDR3 sequence: CASSEFAGQNTEAFF. In nucleotides, the CDR3 is TGTGCCAGCAGTGAATTTGCAGGGCAAAACACTGAAGCTTTCTTT. The chain recombines TRBV6-1 with TRBJ1-1; possibly TRBD1 for D (5 bases). The CDR3 loop spans 15 amino acids. Germline V gene lookup returns CDR1 MNHNS and CDR2 SASEGT. V shed 2 bases and J shed 2 bases, with 12 bases lying between them.

This chain uses TRBV9 with TRBJ2-7, with D maybe TRBD2 (6 bases). The CDR3 runs 16 residues. The germline gives CDR1 SGDLS, CDR2 YYNGEE. Trimming removed 3 bases from V and 2 bases from J, with 18 bases in between. The DNA of the CDR3 is TGTGCCAGCAGCGGTAGGGACTCTGCCCCTCCCTACGAGCAGTACTTC. Its protein product is CASSGRDSAPPYEQYF.

This chain uses TRBV6-5 with TRBJ2-7, with D possibly being TRBD1 (6 bases). Between the trimmed V and J ends, which lost 6 bases and 4 bases, there was a span of 19 bases. This CDR3 region has 15 residues. Germline V gene data show CDR1 as MNHEY and CDR2 as SVGAGI. The CDR3 spells CASSQTPGTLYEQYF. Written as DNA, the CDR3 is TGTGCCAGCAGCCAAACCCCCGGGACACTTTACGAGCAGTACTTC.

V usage is TRBV6-1 and J usage is TRBJ1-1, with a possible D match to TRBD1 (6 bases). The CDR3 spans 15 residues. The germline V and J ends were trimmed by 7 bases and 1 base, with 16 bases remaining between them. Germline CDR1 is MNHNS and CDR2 is SASEGT. CDR3 DNA: TGTGCCAGCACCACGGTTAGGACAGAGAACACTGAAGCTTTCTTT. It codes for CASTTVRTENTEAFF.

The rearrangement uses TRBV2 and TRBJ2-5; 12 positions match TRBD2. V dropped 6 bases and J dropped 0; count of bases not matched to a gene: 2. Germline V lookup: CDR1 SNHLY, CDR2 FYNNEI. The CDR3 consists of 15 residues. CDR3 DNA: TGTGCCAGCAGCGGACTAGCGGGGAACCAAGAGACCCAGTACTTC. Encoded protein: CASSGLAGNQETQYF. Variable domain in full (rest from reference TRBV2 and TRBJ2-5): EPEVTQTPSHQVTQMGQEVILRCVPISNHLYFYWYRQILGQKVEFLVSFYNNEISEKSEIFDDQFSVERPDGSNFTLKIRSTKLEDSAMYFCASSGLAGNQETQYFGPGTRLLVL.

V is TRBV5-5 and J is TRBJ1-2, with D unresolved. Trimming left V 7 bases short and J 4 bases short, with 11 bases between. Germline CDR1 and CDR2: SGHKS and YYEKEE (reference sequence). CDR3 size: 12 residues. The CDR3 here is CASFEQTYGYTF. CDR3 DNA: TGTGCCAGCTTCGAACAGACCTATGGCTACACCTTC.